This T cell receptor beta chain was recorded in a study of blood T cell repertoires in COVID-19. Background on the study: COVID-19 samples collected from the United States, Italy and Spain covered acute and convalescent phases. In each case, the material was cDNA or gDNA derived from T cells, B-cell-depleted T cells, or PBMCs.

Germline V CDR1 and CDR2: SGHRS, YFSETQ. V lost 2 bases and J lost 2; bases outside the gene matches: 6. This CDR3 is 17 amino acids long. As handled by the study authors: Estimation of nucleated cell counts was performed using reference gene primer amplification. Repertoires were generated with immunoSEQ multiplex PCR, while TCRdb's copy carries only in-frame clones and drops some. That table gives V, J and clone size, and the DNA gave D and trimming. The sample has approximately 70,000 clones; 75% to 85% are singletons. The receptor's source is a woman aged 60 to 75 with acute or convalescent COVID-19. The sample comprised peripheral blood. The J gene is TRBJ2-3, the V gene TRBV5-1; the match to TRBD2 covers 12 bases. CDR3 in amino acids: CASSFGLAGYSTDTQYF. CDR3 DNA sequence: TGCGCCAGCAGCTTTGGACTAGCGGGGTATTCCACAGATACGCAGTATTTT.